Listed here is a single TCR beta chain. Its antigen remains unidentified. The data belong to a study of immune evolution from preneoplasia to lung adenocarcinoma. Across the whole study: HLA loss of heterozygosity: roughly 6.4% AIS, around 16% MIA, about 35% ADC, none AAH.

Two lung cancer pathologists independently confirmed each histologic diagnosis. After pathologic assessment, macro-dissection selected premalignant or tumor cells for extraction. The protocol was immunoSEQ multiplex PCR, while the TCRdb copy is restricted to in-frame clones and leaves out a portion. The table has fewer than 50,000 clones, 70% to 80% seen once. Notes on the study in general: Top clone share appeared to fall from AAH through AIS, MIA, adenocarcinoma.

The germline V gene has CDR1 SGHTA and CDR2 FQGTGA. V was cut by 1 base and J by 4 bases, with 10 bases left in between. The CDR3 has 14 residues. The sequence derives from a person in their sixties with lung adenocarcinoma. The rearrangement uses TRBV7-3 and TRBJ2-5, with D unresolved. Sample: FFPE invasive lung adenocarcinoma tissue. In DNA form, the CDR3 reads TGTGCCAGCAGCTTAAGTGGTCAGACAGAGACCCAGTACTTC. Its protein product is CASSLSGQTETQYF.